This entry concerns a single T cell receptor (beta chain). Its antigen remains unidentified. Primers: 60 Vbeta forward and 13 Jbeta reverse. Using immunoSEQ multiplex PCR, the repertoire was profiled, and TCRdb retains in-frame clones only, with some absent. Counted here are about 180,000 clones, roughly 78% occurring once; the ten biggest clones make up under 2%. The data derive from a study of cytomegalovirus exposure and HLA in healthy donors. The study's findings and limits: Relative to the approximately 680-donor mean, N-insertions were reportedly fewer in an Asian-associated ancestry cluster in a later analysis. What was likely a sequencing artifact was a cluster of highly shared sequence variants. Evidence from a later analysis indicated that most CMV-associated TCR beta chains looked HLA-restricted.

The germline gives CDR1 SGHTA, CDR2 FQGTGA. The CDR3 runs to 16 residues. The germline V and J ends were trimmed by 8 bases and 2 bases, with 19 bases remaining between them. The material sequenced was PBMCs. This receptor was taken from a woman in her thirties in good health and CMV-seronegative. This chain connects TRBV7-3 to TRBJ2-1; the D gene is possibly TRBD1 (6 bases). This CDR3 is CASGTETGFTYNEQFF. DNA of the CDR3: TGTGCCAGCGGCACCGAAACAGGGTTTACCTACAATGAGCAGTTCTTC.